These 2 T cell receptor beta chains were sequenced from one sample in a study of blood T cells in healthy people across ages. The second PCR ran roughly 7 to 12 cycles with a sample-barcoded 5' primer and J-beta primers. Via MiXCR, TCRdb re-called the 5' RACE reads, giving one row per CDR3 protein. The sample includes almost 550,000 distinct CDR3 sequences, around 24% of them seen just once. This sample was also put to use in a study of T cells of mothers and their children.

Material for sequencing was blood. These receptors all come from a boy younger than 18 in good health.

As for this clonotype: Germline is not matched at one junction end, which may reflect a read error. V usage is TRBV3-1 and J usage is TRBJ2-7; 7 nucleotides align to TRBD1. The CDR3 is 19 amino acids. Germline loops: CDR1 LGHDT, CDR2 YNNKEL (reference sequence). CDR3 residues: CACSQDFQLGKGATYEQYF. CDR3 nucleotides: TGTGCCTGCAGCCAAGATTTTCAATTGGGCAAGGGGGCGACCTACGAGCAGTACTTC.

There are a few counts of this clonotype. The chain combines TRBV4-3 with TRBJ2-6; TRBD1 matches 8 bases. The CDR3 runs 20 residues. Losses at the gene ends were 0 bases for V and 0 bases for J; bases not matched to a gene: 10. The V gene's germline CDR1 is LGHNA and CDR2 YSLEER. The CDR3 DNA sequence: TGCGCCAGCAGCCAAGATCTTAGGACAGGGTTAAGCTCTGGGGCCAACGTCCTGACTTTC. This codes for CASSQDLRTGLSSGANVLTF.